The rows below give T cell receptor beta chains drawn from one sample of a study of T cells in tuberculosis. Libraries were prepared by immunoSEQ multiplex PCR; TCRdb keeps only in-frame clonotypes and omits some of them. The data contain about 35,000 clones, roughly 94% of them singletons. Here the sequenced sample was PBMCs, taken at tuberculosis diagnosis. These receptors were taken from an adult with tuberculosis. Some clones in this sample may be carry-over from other donors' samples. Each CDR3 is given with its conserved first and last residue. D genes are given only for firm matches. The listing skips clone size in some rows; elsewhere it reads once, few, many or a size class.

v_call	j_call	clone_size	d_call	cdr3_aa	cdr3_nt
TRBV27	TRBJ2-2	.	.	CASSLTPPAGPTGELFF	TGTGCCAGCAGTTTAACACCCCCTGCAGGGCCCACCGGGGAGCTGTTTTTT
TRBV4-2	TRBJ1-4	medium-sized	TRBD1	CASSQDVGTGAEKLFF	TGTGCCAGCAGCCAAGATGTCGGGACAGGGGCTGAAAAACTGTTTTTT
TRBV21-1	TRBJ1-3	.	.	CASSSVRTGKSNTIYF	TGTGCCAGCAGCTCAGTCCGGACAGGGAAGAGTAACACCATATATTTT
TRBV11-3	TRBJ2-5	few	TRBD2	CASSRGEGAGETQYF	TGTGCCAGCAGCCGGGGGGAGGGAGCCGGGGAGACCCAGTACTTC
TRBV5-1	TRBJ2-2	.	TRBD1	CASRQGSNTGELFF	TGCGCAAGTAGACAGGGTTCGAACACCGGGGAGCTGTTTTTT
TRBV5-4	TRBJ2-7	.	.	CASSLRGAISYEQYF	TGTGCCAGCAGCTTACGGGGGGCCATCTCCTACGAGCAGTACTTC
TRBV19	TRBJ2-2	.	TRBD2	CASSGLVFTGELFF	TGTGCCAGTAGTGGACTAGTATTCACCGGGGAGCTGTTTTTT
TRBV11-2	TRBJ1-1	.	TRBD1	CASSRDREGTEAFF	TGTGCCAGCAGCCGGGACAGGGAGGGGACTGAAGCTTTCTTT
TRBV19	TRBJ1-2	.	.	CASGSAGLSYGYTF	TGTGCCAGTGGGTCGGCGGGGCTGAGCTATGGCTACACCTTC
TRBV7-2	TRBJ1-1	.	.	CASGRQGSIEAFF	TGTGCCAGCGGCCGGCAGGGGAGTATTGAAGCTTTCTTT
TRBV5-1	TRBJ2-2	.	TRBD1	CASSLARDSQNTGELFF	TGCGCCAGCAGCTTGGCCCGGGACAGTCAGAACACCGGGGAGCTGTTTTTT
TRBV5-6	TRBJ2-7	.	TRBD1	CASSLTGDYEQYF	TGTGCCAGCAGCCTGACAGGGGATTACGAGCAGTACTTC
TRBV7-8	TRBJ2-7	.	TRBD2	CASSISGGNEQYF	TGTGCCAGCAGCATTAGCGGGGGTAACGAGCAGTACTTC
TRBV19	TRBJ2-3	.	.	CASSLRDTQYF	TGTGCCAGTAGTCTAAGAGATACGCAGTATTTT
TRBV19	TRBJ1-1	.	TRBD1	CASSIGTGEGGNTEAFF	TGTGCCAGTAGTATCGGGACAGGAGAAGGGGGGAACACTGAAGCTTTCTTT
TRBV27	TRBJ2-3	once	TRBD2	CASSLSPTSGGAADTQYF	TGTGCCAGCAGTTTATCCCCGACTAGCGGGGGGGCAGCAGATACGCAGTATTTT
TRBV9	TRBJ2-2	.	.	CASSVGTGRGSGELFF	TGTGCCAGCAGCGTAGGCACAGGGAGAGGTTCCGGGGAGCTGTTTTTT
TRBV6-1	TRBJ2-7	.	TRBD2	CATERGVRAYEQYF	TGTGCCACCGAGCGGGGGGTCAGGGCCTACGAGCAGTACTTC
TRBV5-1	TRBJ2-2	.	TRBD1	CASSRTGEVGELFF	TGCGCCAGCAGCCGGACAGGGGAGGTCGGGGAGCTGTTTTTT
TRBV18	TRBJ1-4	.	TRBD1	CASSQGTVFDEKLFF	TGTGCCAGCTCACAAGGGACAGTGTTCGATGAAAAACTGTTTTTT
TRBV7-9	TRBJ2-7	.	.	CASSFQGYEQYF	TGTGCCAGCAGCTTCCAGGGATACGAGCAGTACTTC
TRBV7-2	TRBJ1-3	.	.	CASSLDISGTIYF	TGTGCCAGCAGCTTAGACATCTCCGGGACCATATATTTT
TRBV6-5	TRBJ1-5	.	.	CASRIQGGNQPQHF	TGTGCCAGCAGAATACAGGGTGGCAATCAGCCCCAGCATTTT
TRBV18	TRBJ1-5	.	.	CASSAQGNGVQPQHF	TGTGCCAGCTCAGCCCAGGGGAATGGGGTTCAGCCCCAGCATTTT
TRBV29-1	TRBJ1-1	once	TRBD1	CSAREQGRTAFF	TGCAGCGCTCGGGAACAGGGGAGAACGGCTTTCTTT
TRBV13	TRBJ2-3	few	TRBD1	CASSLSGTGGLADTQYF	TGTGCCAGCAGCCTCTCTGGGACAGGGGGCCTTGCAGATACGCAGTATTTT
TRBV7-9	TRBJ2-3	.	TRBD2	CASSFSGLAGGTDTQYF	TGTGCCAGCAGCTTTTCTGGACTAGCGGGGGGCACAGATACGCAGTATTTT
TRBV25-1	TRBJ2-1	.	TRBD1	CASSEPTGLSYNEQFF	TGTGCCAGCAGTGAGCCGACAGGGCTCTCCTACAATGAGCAGTTCTTC
TRBV5-5	TRBJ2-6	.	TRBD1	CASSLARGPPSGANVLTF	TGTGCCAGCAGCTTGGCGAGGGGGCCCCCCTCTGGGGCCAACGTCCTGACTTTC
TRBV5-1	TRBJ1-4	.	TRBD1	CASSYGRTGTNEKLFF	TGCGCCAGCAGCTACGGTCGGACAGGGACTAATGAAAAACTGTTTTTT
TRBV4-1	TRBJ2-1	.	TRBD2	CASSQDPGTSASNEQFF	TGCGCCAGCAGCCAAGATCCCGGGACTAGTGCCTCCAATGAGCAGTTCTTC
TRBV9	TRBJ2-2	.	TRBD1	CASSVGPSGTGTGELFF	TGTGCCAGCAGCGTAGGGCCCTCAGGGACAGGGACCGGGGAGCTGTTTTTT
TRBV5-1	TRBJ2-1	once	.	CASSLESGVKGHEQFF	TGCGCCAGCAGCTTGGAATCGGGGGTGAAGGGCCATGAGCAGTTCTTC
TRBV27	TRBJ2-3	.	TRBD1	CASSRLDRVETDTQYF	TGTGCCAGCAGCCGACTGGACAGGGTAGAAACAGATACGCAGTATTTT
TRBV29-1	TRBJ2-2	.	TRBD2	CSGLAGRNTGELFF	TGCAGTGGACTAGCGGGCAGAAACACCGGGGAGCTGTTTTTT
TRBV18	TRBJ1-1	.	.	CASSLNRAGALRSEAFF	TGTGCCAGCTCACTTAACAGGGCCGGGGCTCTAAGGTCTGAAGCTTTCTTT
TRBV6-1	TRBJ2-2	.	TRBD2	CASSDVAGVTGELFF	TGTGCCAGCAGTGATGTGGCGGGGGTCACCGGGGAGCTGTTTTTT
TRBV6-6	TRBJ2-2	once	.	CASSPTGFTGELFF	TGTGCCAGCAGTCCCACAGGGTTCACCGGGGAGCTGTTTTTT
TRBV7-6	TRBJ2-1	.	.	CASSLSTNNEQFF	TGTGCCAGCAGCCTATCCACTAACAATGAGCAGTTCTTC
TRBV9	TRBJ2-3	once	TRBD1	CASSVPTGGFSDTQYF	TGTGCCAGCAGCGTCCCGACAGGGGGCTTCTCAGATACGCAGTATTTT
TRBV5-4	TRBJ2-3	.	TRBD2	CASSQSRRLAGADTQYF	TGTGCCAGCAGCCAAAGTAGACGACTAGCGGGGGCAGATACGCAGTATTTT
TRBV7-2	TRBJ2-3	.	TRBD2	CASSRRTSGALTDTQYF	TGTGCCAGCAGCCGGCGGACTAGCGGGGCGCTCACAGATACGCAGTATTTT
TRBV11-2	TRBJ1-2	.	.	CASSSTGSQGDYGYTF	TGTGCCAGCAGCTCAACTGGCTCCCAAGGGGACTATGGCTACACCTTC
TRBV30	TRBJ2-7	.	.	CAWRDSAYEQYF	TGTGCCTGGAGGGACAGTGCCTACGAGCAGTACTTC
TRBV18	TRBJ2-3	.	TRBD2	CASSGTGGSPDTQYF	TGTGCCAGCTCTGGGACGGGGGGGTCCCCAGATACGCAGTATTTT
TRBV19	TRBJ2-1	.	.	CASSTTSYNEQFF	TGTGCCAGTAGTACCACTTCCTACAATGAGCAGTTCTTC
TRBV6-6	TRBJ1-4	.	.	CASRGASNEKLFF	TGTGCCAGCAGAGGGGCCTCTAATGAAAAACTGTTTTTT
TRBV18	TRBJ2-5	.	TRBD1	CASSKKDRVETQYF	TGTGCCAGCTCTAAGAAGGACAGGGTTGAGACCCAGTACTTC
TRBV2	TRBJ1-5	.	TRBD1	CASSRRQGEQPQHF	TGTGCCAGCAGCCGTAGACAGGGAGAACAGCCCCAGCATTTT
TRBV5-1	TRBJ2-1	.	TRBD2	CASSSRLASGGMHNEQFF	TGCGCCAGCAGCTCCCGTCTAGCTAGCGGGGGGATGCACAATGAGCAGTTCTTC
TRBV5-4	TRBJ1-1	.	.	CASSPQGNTEAFF	TGTGCCAGCAGTCCACAGGGGAACACTGAAGCTTTCTTT
TRBV7-2	TRBJ2-2	once	.	CASSFGPGELFF	TGTGCCAGCAGCTTTGGCCCCGGGGAGCTGTTTTTT
TRBV18	TRBJ1-5	.	.	CASSPGGRVQPQHF	TGTGCCAGCTCACCAGGGGGCAGGGTTCAGCCCCAGCATTTT
TRBV19	TRBJ2-1	once	.	CASSIQQTGPSYNEQFF	TGTGCCAGTAGTATACAGCAGACTGGCCCGTCCTACAATGAGCAGTTCTTC
TRBV19	TRBJ2-7	.	TRBD2	CASSLAGGNYEQYF	TGTGCCAGTAGCCTAGCGGGGGGAAACTACGAGCAGTACTTC
TRBV19	TRBJ1-1	.	.	CASSDNRQFRNTEAFF	TGTGCCAGTAGCGACAACAGACAGTTTCGGAACACTGAAGCTTTCTTT
TRBV6-5	TRBJ1-5	.	.	CASSYGVNQPQHF	TGTGCCAGCAGTTACGGAGTAAATCAGCCCCAGCATTTT
TRBV9	TRBJ2-1	.	.	CASSVSDNEQFF	TGTGCCAGCAGCGTATCAGACAATGAGCAGTTCTTC
TRBV5-1	TRBJ2-7	.	TRBD1	CASSSRDRPTEQYF	TGCGCCAGCAGCAGCCGGGACAGGCCTACGGAGCAGTACTTC
TRBV7-9	TRBJ1-3	.	.	CASSRSRPEGNTIYF	TGTGCCAGCAGTCGAAGTCGGCCGGAGGGAAACACCATATATTTT